The 29 T cell receptor beta chains below were found in one sample sequenced in a study of blood T cell repertoires in COVID-19. Profiling relied on immunoSEQ multiplex PCR, and the TCRdb table lists in-frame clones only, not all of them. This table holds more than 25,000 clones, roughly 80% found once. The specimen was peripheral blood. These receptors originate from a man between 50 and 59 years old with active or convalescent COVID-19.

The rearrangement joins TRBV19 to TRBJ2-7, with TRBD1 as a possible D gene (6 bases). This CDR3 contains 13 residues. The germline V gene has CDR1 LNHDA and CDR2 SQIVND (reference sequence). Trimming left V 7 bases short and J 2 bases short, with 12 bases between. Here the CDR3 reads CASTPGAAYEQYF. DNA of the CDR3: TGTGCCAGTACCCCAGGGGCAGCCTACGAGCAGTACTTC.

This clone was recorded only once. CDR3 coding DNA: TGTGCCAGCAGCCCGAATACGGGGGAGCTCAATCAGCCCCAGCATTTT. Amino acid sequence: CASSPNTGELNQPQHF. The chain carries TRBV11-3 and TRBJ1-5; D may be TRBD1 (5 bases). The CDR3 is 16 amino acids. V shed 5 bases and J shed 3 bases, with 17 bases lying between them. CDR1 and CDR2 (germline): SGHNT, YENEEA.

This clone was counted only a few times. J is TRBJ2-3 and V is TRBV2; 10 bases map to TRBD1. This CDR3 has 17 residues. Trimming removed 7 bases from V and 6 bases from J; junction bases left unmatched: 16. Germline V gene lookup returns CDR1 SNHLY and CDR2 FYNNEI. DNA of the CDR3: TGTGCCAGCACCATAAGCTATTGGGACAGGGGCCTGGATACGCAGTATTTT. This translates into CASTISYWDRGLDTQYF.

The rearrangement links TRBV21-1 to TRBJ2-1; whether TRBD2, the table's D call, matches the DNA was not checked. TRBV21-1 is a pseudogene segment. The CDR3 has 15 amino acids. CDR3 protein: CASSTGGRGYNEQFF. The DNA of the CDR3 is TGTGCCAGCAGCACTGGCGGGAGAGGGTACAATGAGCAGTTCTTC.

The rearrangement joins TRBV28 to TRBJ1-5; 9 nucleotides line up with TRBD1. The trim removed 5 bases at V and 6 bases at J, leaving 8 bases unmatched. Germline lookup yields CDR1 MDHEN and CDR2 SYDVKM. The CDR3 runs 15 residues. CDR3 amino acids: CASSPEQGAVQPQHF. The DNA for the CDR3 is TGTGCCAGCAGTCCGGAACAGGGGGCGGTTCAGCCCCAGCATTTT.

The CDR3 DNA reads as TGTGCCAGCAGCGACCGGACAGGGATGAACACTGAAGCTTTCTTT. Translated, it gives CASSDRTGMNTEAFF. The chain joins TRBV9 to TRBJ1-1; 8 positions agree with TRBD1. The germline V gene has CDR1 SGDLS and CDR2 YYNGEE. The V segment lost 3 bases and the J segment 0 bases; nucleotides outside the gene matches: 4. CDR3 size: 15 residues. Drawing the rest from reference TRBV9 and TRBJ1-1, the complete variable domain is DSGVTQTPKHLITATGQRVTLRCSPRSGDLSVYWYQQSLDQGLQFLIQYYNGEERAKGNILERFSAQQFPDLHSELNLSSLELGDSALYFCASSDRTGMNTEAFFGQGTRLTVV.

The chain uses TRBV11-2 and TRBJ2-7, with TRBD2 matching 9 bases. Losses at the gene ends were 2 bases for V and 7 bases for J; bases not matched to a gene: 9. CDR3 length equals 15 residues. Germline V lookup: CDR1 SGHAT, CDR2 FQNNGV. CDR3 region: CASSLILAGSGEQYF. As DNA, the CDR3 is TGTGCCAGCAGCTTAATACTAGCGGGCTCGGGGGAGCAGTACTTC.

The rearrangement links TRBV5-4 to TRBJ2-7, with 11 bases aligning to TRBD2. With 0 bases clipped from V and 4 bases from J, the junction kept 3 bases outside the gene matches. CDR3 length: 15 amino acids. Per germline, CDR1 SGHNT and CDR2 YYREEE (reference sequence). The CDR3, as DNA: TGTGCCAGCAGCTTGGAACTAGCGGGGGTATACGAGCAGTACTTC. Residues: CASSLELAGVYEQYF.

This chain connects TRBV13 to TRBJ1-2, with D possibly being TRBD1 (5 bases). Trimming stripped 5 bases from V and 4 bases from J, with 17 bases between. The CDR3 is 15 amino acids. The germline CDR1 and CDR2 sequences are PRHDT and FYEKMQ (reference sequence). In DNA, the CDR3 is TGTGCCAGCAGCCCTCGGTGGGGCGGAAGCTATGGCTACACCTTC. It is translated as CASSPRWGGSYGYTF.

This clone appeared a few times. V is TRBV15 and J is TRBJ2-7, with 8 positions matching TRBD1. Looked up from germline, CDR1 is LNHNV and CDR2 is YYDKDF (reference sequence). The CDR3 contains 13 residues. V lost 0 bases and J lost 6; bases outside the gene matches: 1. The CDR3 DNA is TGTGCCACCAGCAGAGATCAGGGGGCCGAGCAGTACTTC. This codes for CATSRDQGAEQYF. The variable domain in full, completed from reference TRBV15 and TRBJ2-7, reads DAMVIQNPRYQVTQFGKPVTLSCSQTLNHNVMYWYQQKSSQAPKLLFHYYDKDFNNEADTPDNFQSRRPNTSFCFLDIRSPGLGDTAMYLCATSRDQGAEQYFGPGTRLTVT.

V is TRBV19 and J is TRBJ2-3, with 8 bases lining up with TRBD1. Germline V gives CDR1 LNHDA, CDR2 SQIVND (reference sequence). V was clipped by 3 bases and J by 1 base; unmatched bases: 3. The CDR3 has 15 amino acids. CDR3 DNA: TGTGCCAGTAGTATTGGGACAGGTCGCACAGATACGCAGTATTTT. Translating it yields CASSIGTGRTDTQYF.

This clone was detected only a few times. The chain couples TRBV12-5 to TRBJ1-1; no reliable D call. Trimming removed 3 bases at V and 0 bases at J, with 14 bases between. Germline-derived CDR1 and CDR2 are LGHNT and FRNRAP. The CDR3 extends over 16 amino acids. CDR3: CASGFLLPYMNTEAFF. The CDR3 nucleotides read TGTGCTAGTGGTTTCCTTCTTCCCTATATGAACACTGAAGCTTTCTTT.

The chain uses TRBV5-6 and TRBJ2-7, with TRBD2 identical over 11 bases. Germline V gene data show CDR1 as SGHDT and CDR2 as YYEEEE. CDR3 length: 15 residues. The ends lost 2 bases at V and 5 bases at J; junction bases unmatched: 6. CDR3 sequence reads: CASSFPTSGIDEQYF. The CDR3 DNA sequence: TGTGCCAGCAGCTTCCCGACTAGCGGGATCGACGAGCAGTACTTC.

V gene TRBV24-1 combines with J gene TRBJ2-5; 10 bases map to TRBD1. Trimming removed 6 bases from V and 3 bases from J; junction bases left unmatched: 3. The length of the CDR3 is 14 residues. The germline V gene has CDR1 KGHDR and CDR2 SFDVKD. The CDR3 DNA reads TGTGCCACCAGTCCCGGGACAGGGGAAGAGACCCAGTACTTC. Its translation is CATSPGTGEETQYF.

The chain links TRBV5-4 to TRBJ2-1; possibly TRBD2 for D (5 bases). CDR3 size: 13 residues. Trimming removed 2 bases from V and 9 bases from J, with 12 bases in between. CDR1 and CDR2 from the germline V gene are SGHNT and YYREEE (reference sequence). Here the CDR3 reads CASSFSVSGEQFF. CDR3 bases: TGTGCCAGCAGCTTCTCCGTAAGCGGTGAGCAGTTCTTC.

The chain joins TRBV28 to TRBJ1-4; D unresolved. V was shortened by 6 bases and J by 8 bases, with 16 bases between the two germline ends. The CDR3 extends over 14 amino acids. Germline V lookup: CDR1 MDHEN, CDR2 SYDVKM. The CDR3 reads CASRVRDGWEKLFF. CDR3 coding DNA: TGTGCCAGCAGAGTCCGGGATGGTTGGGAAAAACTGTTTTTT. Full variable domain (remainder filled in from reference TRBV28 and TRBJ1-4): DVKVTQSSRYLVKRTGEKVFLECVQDMDHENMFWYRQDPGLGLRLIYFSYDVKMKEKGDIPEGYSVSREKKERFSLILESASTNQTSMYLCASRVRDGWEKLFFGSGTQLSVL.

The chain links TRBV7-8 to TRBJ1-1; D is perhaps TRBD1 (5 bases). This CDR3 contains 15 residues. V lost 1 base to trimming and J lost 0 bases, with 9 bases between them. Germline V gene data show CDR1 as SGHVS and CDR2 as FQNEAQ. The CDR3 loop reads CASSLVTGLNTEAFF. CDR3 in DNA: TGTGCCAGCAGCTTAGTCACAGGTTTGAACACTGAAGCTTTCTTT.

This clone was counted a single time. The rearrangement joins TRBV18 to TRBJ1-3; 7 bases map to TRBD1. Germline CDR1 KGHSH, CDR2 LQKENI. The CDR3 has 14 amino acids. J was trimmed by 3 bases and V by 4 bases; bases with no gene match: 3. This chain's CDR3 is CASSQGGYGNTIYF. Written as DNA, the CDR3 is TGTGCCAGCTCACAAGGGGGCTATGGAAACACCATATATTTT. The whole variable domain, filled in from reference TRBV18 and TRBJ1-3, reads NAGVMQNPRHLVRRRGQEARLRCSPMKGHSHVYWYRQLPEEGLKFMVYLQKENIIDESGMPKERFSAEFPKEGPSILRIQQVVRGDSAAYFCASSQGGYGNTIYFGEGSWLTVV.

The chain joins TRBV2 to TRBJ2-1; tentative D call: TRBD1 (5 bases). Trimming cost V 2 bases and J 0 bases, with 17 bases left between them. The CDR3 sequence is 18 residues long. Germline assignment: CDR1 SNHLY and CDR2 FYNNEI. The CDR3 region has the DNA TGTGCCAGCAGTGAAAGAGGCAGGGCCATGAGCTCCTACAATGAGCAGTTCTTC. It specifies CASSERGRAMSSYNEQFF.

This sequence joins TRBV6-4 and TRBJ2-2, with 7 nucleotides matching TRBD2. Germline CDR1 is MRHNA and CDR2 is SNTAGT. The CDR3 consists of 16 residues. V trimming: 2 bases; J trimming: 0 bases; junction bases outside the gene matches: 3. Here the CDR3 reads CASSDTSETNTGELFF. As DNA, the CDR3 is TGTGCCAGCAGTGACACTAGCGAGACGAACACCGGGGAGCTGTTTTTT.

This clone was found once. The chain has TRBV28 and TRBJ1-5, with D possibly matching TRBD1 (5 bases). The CDR3 spans 14 residues. From germline, CDR1 is MDHEN and CDR2 SYDVKM. V lost 3 bases and J lost 3, with 9 bases in between. The CDR3 nucleotides read TGTGCCAGCAGTTTTGGAGGGACCAATCAGCCCCAGCATTTT. Translating it yields CASSFGGTNQPQHF. The variable domain in full, completed from reference TRBV28 and TRBJ1-5, reads DVKVTQSSRYLVKRTGEKVFLECVQDMDHENMFWYRQDPGLGLRLIYFSYDVKMKEKGDIPEGYSVSREKKERFSLILESASTNQTSMYLCASSFGGTNQPQHFGDGTRLSIL.

The chain joins TRBV4-1 to TRBJ1-5; no firm D call. In germline, CDR1 is MGHRA, CDR2 YSYEKL. The CDR3 consists of 14 residues. Trimming removed 4 bases at V and 4 bases at J, with 11 bases between. CDR3 DNA sequence: TGCGCCAGCAGCCCTGTACAGCAGAATCAGCCCCAGCATTTT. The encoded protein is CASSPVQQNQPQHF.

The chain recombines TRBV13 with TRBJ2-5; 11 nucleotides align to TRBD1. The trim removed 5 bases at V and 5 bases at J, leaving 7 bases unmatched. The CDR3 runs 15 residues. Germline V gene sequence: CDR1 PRHDT, CDR2 FYEKMQ (reference sequence). CDR3 in amino acids: CASSEDRGRKETQYF. The CDR3 DNA reads TGTGCCAGCAGCGAGGACAGGGGGCGGAAGGAGACCCAGTACTTC.

V usage is TRBV6-5 and J usage is TRBJ1-2; D possibly corresponds to TRBD1 (5 bases). V lost 6 bases and J lost 7, with 18 bases in between. This CDR3 has 14 residues. In germline, CDR1 is MNHEY, CDR2 SVGAGI. The chain's CDR3 is CASSPEGQGGGYTF. In DNA, the CDR3 is TGTGCCAGCAGCCCCGAGGGTCAGGGAGGTGGCTACACCTTC.

The rearrangement links TRBV19 to TRBJ1-6; D remains unclear. V lost 7 bases to trimming and J lost 9 bases, with 13 bases between them. Germline V gene data show CDR1 as LNHDA and CDR2 as SQIVND (reference sequence). CDR3 length equals 13 residues. The CDR3 bases are TGTGCCAGTACCCCAGGAGGGTTTTCACCCCTCCACTTT. As protein: CASTPGGFSPLHF.

This clone was picked up a small number of times. The V and J genes are TRBV29-1 and TRBJ1-1; tentatively, D is TRBD1 (6 bases). V was cut by 4 bases and J by 6 bases, with 15 bases left in between. Germline V gene sequence: CDR1 SQVTM, CDR2 ANQGSEA. The CDR3 is made up of 13 amino acids. CDR3 bases: TGCAGCGTTGGCGCTACAGGGACCCCTGAAGCTTTCTTT. As protein: CSVGATGTPEAFF.

The V call is TRBV6-5, the J call TRBJ1-4; D unresolved. Germline V gives CDR1 MNHEY, CDR2 SVGAGI. V lost 7 bases and J lost 4, with 10 bases in between. The length of the CDR3 is 13 residues. CDR3 region: CASKRQRNEKLFF. As DNA, the CDR3 is TGTGCCAGCAAACGGCAGCGTAATGAAAAACTGTTTTTT.

There are a few counts of this clone. The rearrangement links TRBV7-2 to TRBJ2-3; TRBD2 matches 7 bases. Germline V gene data show CDR1 as SGHTA and CDR2 as FQGNSA. The trim removed 2 bases at V and 4 bases at J, leaving 9 bases unmatched. This CDR3 contains 16 residues. The CDR3 DNA sequence: TGTGCCAGCAGCTTAAGAACTAGCGCGGCCCCAGATACGCAGTATTTT. This gives the protein CASSLRTSAAPDTQYF.

This clone was detected ten times or more. V is TRBV6-5 and J is TRBJ1-2; no clear D gene. Germline V gene lookup returns CDR1 MNHEY and CDR2 SVGAGI. V dropped 6 bases and J dropped 5 bases, with 13 bases sitting between them. This CDR3 has 13 amino acids. The CDR3 region is CASSYGRGYGYTF. The CDR3 nucleotides read TGTGCCAGCAGCTACGGCCGGGGATATGGCTACACCTTC.